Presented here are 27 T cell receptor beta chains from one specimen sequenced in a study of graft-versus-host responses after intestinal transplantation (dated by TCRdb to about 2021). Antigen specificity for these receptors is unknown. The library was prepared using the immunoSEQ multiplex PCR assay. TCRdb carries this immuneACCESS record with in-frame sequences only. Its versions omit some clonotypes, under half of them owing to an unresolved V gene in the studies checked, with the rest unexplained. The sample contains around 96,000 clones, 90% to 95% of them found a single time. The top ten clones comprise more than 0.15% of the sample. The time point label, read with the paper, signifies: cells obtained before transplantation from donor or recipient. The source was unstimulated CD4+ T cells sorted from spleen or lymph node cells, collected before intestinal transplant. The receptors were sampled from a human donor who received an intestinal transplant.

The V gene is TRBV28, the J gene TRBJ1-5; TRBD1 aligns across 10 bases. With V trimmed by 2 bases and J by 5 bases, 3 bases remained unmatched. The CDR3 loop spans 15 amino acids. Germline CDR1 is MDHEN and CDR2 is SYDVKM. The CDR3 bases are TGTGCCAGCAGTTTAGGGGGACAGGGGTATCAGCCCCAGCATTTT. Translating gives CASSLGGQGYQPQHF.

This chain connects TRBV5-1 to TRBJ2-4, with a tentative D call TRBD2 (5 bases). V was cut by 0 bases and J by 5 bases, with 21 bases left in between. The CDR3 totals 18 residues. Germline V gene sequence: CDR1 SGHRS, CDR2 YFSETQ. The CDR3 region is CASSLGTASGLGQNIQYF. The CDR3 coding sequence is TGCGCCAGCAGCTTGGGGACTGCCTCCGGCCTAGGCCAAAACATTCAGTACTTC.

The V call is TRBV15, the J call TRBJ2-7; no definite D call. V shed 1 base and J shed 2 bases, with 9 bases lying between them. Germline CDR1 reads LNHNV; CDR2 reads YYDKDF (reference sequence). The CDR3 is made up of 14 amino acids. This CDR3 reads CATSRVSGAYEQYF. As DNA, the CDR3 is TGTGCCACCAGCAGAGTGTCAGGCGCCTACGAGCAGTACTTC.

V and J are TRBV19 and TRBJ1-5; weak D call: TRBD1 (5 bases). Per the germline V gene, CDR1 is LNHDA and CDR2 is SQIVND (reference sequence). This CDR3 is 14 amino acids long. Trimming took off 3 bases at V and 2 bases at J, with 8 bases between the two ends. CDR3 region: CASSIRVGNQPQHF. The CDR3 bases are TGTGCCAGTAGTATCAGGGTTGGCAATCAGCCCCAGCATTTT.

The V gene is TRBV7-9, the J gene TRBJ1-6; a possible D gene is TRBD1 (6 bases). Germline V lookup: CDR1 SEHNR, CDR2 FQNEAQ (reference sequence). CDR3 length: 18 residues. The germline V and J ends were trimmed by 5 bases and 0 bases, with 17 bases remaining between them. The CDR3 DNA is TGTGCCAGCAGCGCATCAGGGGTGGTGAGCTCCTATAATTCACCCCTCCACTTT. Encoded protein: CASSASGVVSSYNSPLHF.

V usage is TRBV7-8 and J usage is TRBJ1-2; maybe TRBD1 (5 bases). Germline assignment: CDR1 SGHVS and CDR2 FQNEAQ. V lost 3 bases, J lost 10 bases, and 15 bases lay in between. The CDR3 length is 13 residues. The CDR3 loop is CASSFDSYTNYTF. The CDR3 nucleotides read TGTGCCAGCAGCTTTGACAGCTACACGAACTACACCTTC.

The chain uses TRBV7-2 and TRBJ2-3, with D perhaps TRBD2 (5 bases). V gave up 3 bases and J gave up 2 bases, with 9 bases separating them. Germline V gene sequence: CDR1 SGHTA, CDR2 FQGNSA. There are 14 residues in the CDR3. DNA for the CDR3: TGTGCCAGCAGCTTTGGACTGATCACAGATACGCAGTATTTT. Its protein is CASSFGLITDTQYF.

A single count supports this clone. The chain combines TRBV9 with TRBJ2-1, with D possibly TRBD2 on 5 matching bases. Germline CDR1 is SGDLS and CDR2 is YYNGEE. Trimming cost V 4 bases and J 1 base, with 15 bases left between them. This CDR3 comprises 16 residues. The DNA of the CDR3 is TGTGCCAGCAGCCCAACGGGCGGGCTGTCCTACAATGAGCAGTTCTTC. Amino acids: CASSPTGGLSYNEQFF.

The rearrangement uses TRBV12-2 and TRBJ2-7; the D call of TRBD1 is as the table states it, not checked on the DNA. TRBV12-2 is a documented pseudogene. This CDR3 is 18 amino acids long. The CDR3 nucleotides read TGTGCAAGTCGCCCCCGGGACAGGGTTAATGAGGCTCCCTACGAGCAGTACTTC. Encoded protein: CASRPRDRVNEAPYEQYF.

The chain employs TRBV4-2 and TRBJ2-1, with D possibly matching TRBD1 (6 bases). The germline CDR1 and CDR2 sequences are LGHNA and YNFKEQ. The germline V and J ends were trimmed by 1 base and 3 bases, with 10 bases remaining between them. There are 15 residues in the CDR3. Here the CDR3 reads CASSQGQADYNEQFF. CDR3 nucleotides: TGTGCCAGCAGCCAAGGACAGGCGGACTACAATGAGCAGTTCTTC.

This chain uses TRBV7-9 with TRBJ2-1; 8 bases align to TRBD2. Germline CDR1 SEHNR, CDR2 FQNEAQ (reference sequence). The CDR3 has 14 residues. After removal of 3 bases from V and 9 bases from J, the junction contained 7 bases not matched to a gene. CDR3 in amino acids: CASSFIGGGSEQFF. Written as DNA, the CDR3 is TGTGCCAGCAGCTTTATTGGCGGGGGGAGTGAGCAGTTCTTC.

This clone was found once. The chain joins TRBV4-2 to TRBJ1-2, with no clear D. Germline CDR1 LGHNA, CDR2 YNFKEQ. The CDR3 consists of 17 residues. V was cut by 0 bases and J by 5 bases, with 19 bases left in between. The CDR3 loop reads CASSQDFLLRGEYGYTF. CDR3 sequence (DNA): TGTGCCAGCAGCCAAGATTTTCTTCTGCGCGGCGAATATGGCTACACCTTC.

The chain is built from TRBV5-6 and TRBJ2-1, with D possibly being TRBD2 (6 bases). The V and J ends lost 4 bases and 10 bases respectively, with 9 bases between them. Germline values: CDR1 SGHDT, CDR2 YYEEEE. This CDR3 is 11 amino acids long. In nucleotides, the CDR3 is TGTGCCAGCAGCCTAGCGTACGAGCAGTTCTTC. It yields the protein CASSLAYEQFF.

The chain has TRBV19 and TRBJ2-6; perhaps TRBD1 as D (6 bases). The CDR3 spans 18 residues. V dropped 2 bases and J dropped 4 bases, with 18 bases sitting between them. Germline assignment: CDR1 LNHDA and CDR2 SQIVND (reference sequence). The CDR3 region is CASSIPPLTGPGANVLTF. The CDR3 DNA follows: TGTGCCAGTAGTATACCCCCCCTCACAGGGCCCGGGGCCAACGTCCTGACTTTC.

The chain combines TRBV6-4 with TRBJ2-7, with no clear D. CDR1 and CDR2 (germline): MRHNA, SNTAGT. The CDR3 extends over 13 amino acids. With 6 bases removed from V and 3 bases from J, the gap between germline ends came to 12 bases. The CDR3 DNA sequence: TGTGCCAGCAGCGCGAGGCCGGACTACGAGCAGTACTTC. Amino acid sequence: CASSARPDYEQYF.

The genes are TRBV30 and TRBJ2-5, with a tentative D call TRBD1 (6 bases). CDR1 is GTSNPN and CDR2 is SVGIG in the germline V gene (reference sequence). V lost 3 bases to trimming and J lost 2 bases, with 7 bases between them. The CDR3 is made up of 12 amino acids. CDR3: CAWRTGQETQYF. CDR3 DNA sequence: TGTGCCTGGAGAACAGGGCAAGAGACCCAGTACTTC.

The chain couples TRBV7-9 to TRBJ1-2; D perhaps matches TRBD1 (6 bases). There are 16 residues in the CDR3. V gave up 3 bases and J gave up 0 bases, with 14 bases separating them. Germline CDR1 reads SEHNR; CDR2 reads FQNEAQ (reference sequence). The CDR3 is CASSFGQPGANYGYTF. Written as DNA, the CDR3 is TGTGCCAGCAGCTTTGGACAGCCGGGCGCTAACTATGGCTACACCTTC.

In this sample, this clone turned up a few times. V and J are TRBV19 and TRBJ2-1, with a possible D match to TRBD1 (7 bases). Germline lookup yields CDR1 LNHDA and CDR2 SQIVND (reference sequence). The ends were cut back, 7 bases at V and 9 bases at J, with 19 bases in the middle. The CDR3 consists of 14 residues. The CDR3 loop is CASKRQGEDFEQFF. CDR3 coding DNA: TGTGCCAGTAAGCGGCAGGGGGAGGACTTTGAGCAGTTCTTC.

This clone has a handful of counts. The CDR3 is CASSLISGADTEAFF. CDR3 sequence (DNA): TGTGCCAGCAGCTTGATATCAGGGGCGGACACTGAAGCTTTCTTT. The chain has TRBV5-4 and TRBJ1-1; D possibly corresponds to TRBD1 (6 bases). Trimming took off 1 base at V and 3 bases at J, with 13 bases between the two ends. Germline V CDR1 and CDR2: SGHNT, YYREEE (reference sequence). The CDR3 has 15 amino acids.

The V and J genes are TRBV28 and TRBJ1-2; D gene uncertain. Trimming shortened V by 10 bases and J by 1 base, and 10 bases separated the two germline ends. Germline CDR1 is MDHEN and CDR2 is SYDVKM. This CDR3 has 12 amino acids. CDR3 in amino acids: CATTQFNYGYTF. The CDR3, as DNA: TGTGCCACCACACAGTTTAACTATGGCTACACCTTC.

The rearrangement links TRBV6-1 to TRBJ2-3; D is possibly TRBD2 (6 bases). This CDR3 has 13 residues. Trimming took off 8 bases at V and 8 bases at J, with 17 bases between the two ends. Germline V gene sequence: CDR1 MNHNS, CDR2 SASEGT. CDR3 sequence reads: CASRAGTLSTQYF. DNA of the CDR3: TGTGCCAGCCGGGCGGGGACCCTCAGTACGCAGTATTTT.

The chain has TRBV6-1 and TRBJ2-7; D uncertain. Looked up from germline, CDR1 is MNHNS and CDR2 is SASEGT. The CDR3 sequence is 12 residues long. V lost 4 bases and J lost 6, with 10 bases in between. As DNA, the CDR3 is TGTGCCAGCAGTGCCGGTTATAGCGAGCAGTACTTC. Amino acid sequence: CASSAGYSEQYF.

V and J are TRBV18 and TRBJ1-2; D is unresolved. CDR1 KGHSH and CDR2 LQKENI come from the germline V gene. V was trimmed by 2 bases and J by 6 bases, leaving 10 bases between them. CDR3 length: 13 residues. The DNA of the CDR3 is TGTGCCAGCTCACCAGGGCCATCGGATGGCTACACCTTC. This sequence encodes CASSPGPSDGYTF.

The CDR3 DNA follows: TGTGCCAGTAGTATATCCCCACTCCATAATGAAAAACTGTTTTTT. Residues: CASSISPLHNEKLFF. This chain joins TRBV19 and TRBJ1-4; D is unclear. CDR1 is LNHDA, CDR2 SQIVND, per germline (reference sequence). Deletions cut 2 bases from V and 4 bases from J, with 11 bases between. The length of the CDR3 is 15 residues.

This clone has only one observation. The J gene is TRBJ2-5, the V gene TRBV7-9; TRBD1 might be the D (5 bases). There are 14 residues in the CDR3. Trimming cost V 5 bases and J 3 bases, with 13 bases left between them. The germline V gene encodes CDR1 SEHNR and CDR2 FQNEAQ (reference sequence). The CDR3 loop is CASSPGLGKETQYF. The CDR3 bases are TGTGCCAGCAGCCCAGGGTTAGGTAAAGAGACCCAGTACTTC. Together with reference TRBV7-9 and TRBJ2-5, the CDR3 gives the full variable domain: DTGVSQNPRHKITKRGQNVTFRCDPISEHNRLYWYRQTLGQGPEFLTYFQNEAQLEKSRLLSDRFSAERPKGSFSTLEIQRTEQGDSAMYLCASSPGLGKETQYFGPGTRLLVL.

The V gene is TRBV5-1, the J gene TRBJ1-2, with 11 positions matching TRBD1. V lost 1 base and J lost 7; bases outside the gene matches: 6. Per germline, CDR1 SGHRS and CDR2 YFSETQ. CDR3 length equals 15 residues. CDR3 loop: CASSLLGTGGPGYTF. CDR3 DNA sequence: TGCGCCAGCAGCTTGTTGGGGACAGGGGGTCCTGGCTACACCTTC.

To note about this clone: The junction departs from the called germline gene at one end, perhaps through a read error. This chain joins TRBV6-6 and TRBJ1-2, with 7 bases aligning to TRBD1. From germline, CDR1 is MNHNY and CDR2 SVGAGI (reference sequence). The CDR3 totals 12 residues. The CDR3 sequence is CASRVLGQACGF. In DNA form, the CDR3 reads TGTGCCAGCAGGGTACTCGGACAGGCCTGCGGATTC.